The clone carrying this T cell receptor (beta chain) was detected once. In germline, CDR1 is LNHDA, CDR2 SQIVND (reference sequence). The CDR3 spans 14 residues. V lost 7 bases, J lost 6 bases, and 11 bases stayed unmatched. Assay: immunoSEQ multiplex PCR; the TCRdb copy retains only in-frame clones and omits some. This repertoire shows roughly 1,500,000 clones, 95% to 99% found once; its top ten account for around 0.47%. The entry originates in a study of shared clonotypes between healthy human individuals. This TCR derives from a man aged 25-45 years in good health. The chain combines TRBV19 with TRBJ1-2; TRBD1 agrees at 7 bases. The material sequenced was naive CD4+ T cells sorted from blood. Subset here: CD45RA+ positively selected. CDR3 DNA: TGTGCCAGTACCACAGGGGTGCGGGGAAATGGCTACACCTTC. Residues: CASTTGVRGNGYTF. Drawing the rest from reference TRBV19 and TRBJ1-2, the complete variable domain is DGGITQSPKYLFRKEGQNVTLSCEQNLNHDAMYWYRQDPGQGLRLIYYSQIVNDFQKGDIAEGYSVSREKKESFPLTVTSAQKNPTAFYLCASTTGVRGNGYTFGSGTRLTVV.